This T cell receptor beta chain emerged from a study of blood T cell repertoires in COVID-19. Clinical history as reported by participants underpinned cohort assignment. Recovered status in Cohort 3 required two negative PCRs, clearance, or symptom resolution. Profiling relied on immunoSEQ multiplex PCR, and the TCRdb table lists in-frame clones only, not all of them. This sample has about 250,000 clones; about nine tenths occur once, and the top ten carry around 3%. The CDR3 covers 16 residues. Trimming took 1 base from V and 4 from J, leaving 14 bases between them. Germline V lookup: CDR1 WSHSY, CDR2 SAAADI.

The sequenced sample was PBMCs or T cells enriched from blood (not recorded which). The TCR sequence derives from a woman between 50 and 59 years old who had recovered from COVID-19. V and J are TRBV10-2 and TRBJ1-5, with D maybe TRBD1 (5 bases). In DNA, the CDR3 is TGCGCCAGCAGTGAGTATATGAGACGGGGGAATCAGCCCCAGCATTTT. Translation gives CASSEYMRRGNQPQHF.